The T cell receptor beta chain under discussion was sequenced for a study of shared clonotypes between healthy human individuals. The CDR3 has 11 residues. Per the germline V gene, CDR1 is SNHLY and CDR2 is FYNNEI. V was trimmed by 4 bases and J by 8 bases, leaving 6 bases between them. Investigators spread the genomic DNA of each subset evenly over several immunoSEQ plates. Only in-frame clones appear in the TCRdb table, and some are missing; sequencing was by immunoSEQ multiplex PCR. The sample gives about 490,000 clones, 81% of which show up once; 10% to 15% is in the top ten. V gene TRBV2 combines with J gene TRBJ2-1; D is ambiguous. The source is a middle-aged woman in good health. Some clones in this sample may be carry-over from other donors' samples. The source material was PBMCs. For the CDR3, the DNA is TGTGCCAGCAGTGGACACGATGAGCAGTTCTTC. Amino acids: CASSGHDEQFF.